This T cell receptor beta chain comes out of a study of blood T cell repertoires in COVID-19. Across the study: Italy, Spain and the United States were the sources of the convalescent and acute COVID-19 samples.

Sequencing used immunoSEQ multiplex PCR; TCRdb keeps in-frame clones, though not all of them. The profile shows under 200,000 clones, roughly 89% of them singletons. Sequencing was carried out using peripheral blood. This receptor was obtained from a woman aged 70-85 years with COVID-19, enrolled during active disease.

The CDR3 spells CASSPGTGDNSGANVLTF. The CDR3 DNA reads as TGTGCCAGCTCACCGGGAACAGGAGATAACTCTGGGGCCAACGTCCTGACTTTC. The chain joins TRBV18 to TRBJ2-6; TRBD1 might be the D (5 bases). Trimming left V 3 bases short and J 0 bases short, with 15 bases between. CDR3 length: 18 amino acids. The germline gives CDR1 KGHSH, CDR2 LQKENI.